This TCR beta chain was sequenced during a study of blood T cell repertoires in COVID-19. Per the original data handling: Nucleated cell counts were estimated from reference gene primer amplification. Clones were sequenced by immunoSEQ multiplex PCR, and TCRdb holds only the in-frame ones, with some missing. The V and J calls and clone size come from that table; D and trimming were worked out from the DNA. The sample holds some 50,000 clones, around 86% seen once. V lost 6 bases, J lost 11 bases, and 11 bases lay in between. The CDR3 is made up of 12 amino acids. Those enrolled, adults aged about 18 to 95 years, came from 24 US areas. Grouping used clinical history reported by participants in a survey and questionnaire. In Cohort 3, a recovered donor had either two negative PCRs, clearance, or symptom resolution.

Specimen: PBMCs or T cells enriched from blood (not recorded which). This receptor was taken from a woman aged 45-60 years who had recovered from COVID-19. V and J are TRBV12-3 or TRBV12-4 and TRBJ1-6, with TRBD1 as a possible D gene (5 bases). This CDR3 reads CASSLGPTPLHF. Here the CDR3 DNA reads TGTGCCAGCAGCCTGGGGCCAACACCCCTCCACTTT.